Sequencing of this T cell receptor beta chain was carried out in a study of control samples from healthy donors and cancer patients. Germline V gives CDR1 KGHSH, CDR2 LQKENI. This CDR3 has 16 amino acids. With 2 bases removed from V and 3 bases from J, the gap between germline ends came to 14 bases. Method: immunoSEQ multiplex PCR; TCRdb's copy keeps in-frame clones and lacks some. The sample yields some 120,000 clones, more than 85% seen once. This chain uses TRBV18 with TRBJ1-5; D might be TRBD1 (5 bases). The source material was blood. The receptor was derived from a woman between 18 and 30 years old in good health. The CDR3 nucleotides read TGTGCCAGCTCACCATACTCACAGGCCTTCAATCAGCCCCAGCATTTT. Translating it yields CASSPYSQAFNQPQHF.